This note documents a single T cell receptor beta chain sequence. The target antigen is unknown. The CDR3 spans 14 residues. Per germline, CDR1 SNHLY and CDR2 FYNNEI. Trimming pared 7 bases from V and 9 bases from J, leaving 19 bases between. This specimen belongs to a study of T cells in tuberculosis. Study-level results: GEM motif frequencies gave less than 75% accuracy; the GMM repertoire gave roughly 85%.

The time point: new active TB diagnosis, blood taken before or within 7 days of starting treatment. Sequenced by immunoSEQ multiplex PCR; TCRdb stores in-frame clones only, minus some. The data hold about 38,000 clones, with 94% observed a single time. The sequenced sample was PBMCs, obtained at tuberculosis diagnosis. This receptor was obtained from an adult with tuberculosis. The chain has TRBV2 and TRBJ1-5; weak D call: TRBD1 (5 bases). The CDR3 sequence: CASTEGALDGPQHF. The DNA of the CDR3 is TGTGCCAGCACCGAAGGGGCCCTTGATGGGCCCCAGCATTTT.